The 28 T cell receptor beta chains below all came from one sample that was sequenced in a study of HIV-infected patients and healthy controls. The repertoire came from unfractionated whole blood and reflected all unsorted peripheral T cells. cDNA was made from approximately 0.55 ug RNA using alpha and beta constant primers. Using multiplexing indices, alpha and beta chain libraries were generated apart by chain-specific third strand synthesis. Each CDR3 protein is one row after TCRdb ran MiXCR on the 5' RACE reads. The sample lists 10,000 or so distinct CDR3 sequences, 8% to 9.5% occurring once. Sequencing was performed on blood, taken before antiretroviral therapy. The origin of the receptors is an adult with HIV infection. The donor label of this sample is uncertain.

This clonotype appeared many times. The rearrangement links TRBV2 to TRBJ1-4, with D uncertain. V lost 2 bases to trimming and J lost 6 bases, with 10 bases between them. CDR1 and CDR2 from the germline V gene are SNHLY and FYNNEI. The CDR3 runs to 14 residues. CDR3 loop: CASSERQADEKLFF. The CDR3 DNA follows: TGTGCCAGCAGTGAACGTCAGGCGGATGAAAAACTGTTTTTT.

This clonotype showed up many times. The chain employs TRBV18 and TRBJ2-2; D perhaps matches TRBD1 (5 bases). The length of the CDR3 is 15 residues. Germline V gene sequence: CDR1 KGHSH, CDR2 LQKENI. Trimming took off 1 base at V and 1 base at J, with 7 bases between the two ends. CDR3 sequence reads: CASSPLQENTGELFF. CDR3 DNA sequence: TGTGCCAGCTCACCACTACAGGAGAACACCGGGGAGCTGTTTTTT.

This clonotype was found many times. The rearrangement links TRBV12-3 or TRBV12-4 to TRBJ2-1; tentatively, D is TRBD1 or TRBD2 (6 bases each). With 6 bases removed from V and 0 bases from J, the gap between germline ends came to 15 bases. CDR3 length equals 16 residues. This CDR3 reads CASRGGLPGSYNEQFF. CDR3 coding DNA: TGTGCCAGCAGGGGGGGCCTTCCAGGCTCCTACAATGAGCAGTTCTTC.

This clonotype was recorded many times. This chain uses TRBV11-2 with TRBJ2-5, with 8 nucleotides matching TRBD2. Germline V lookup: CDR1 SGHAT, CDR2 FQNNGV. There are 15 residues in the CDR3. The trim removed 3 bases at V and 5 bases at J, leaving 8 bases unmatched. CDR3 coding DNA: TGTGCCAGCAGCTTTCATAGCGGGGCGGGGGAGACCCAGTACTTC. Protein sequence: CASSFHSGAGETQYF.

Ten or more counts support this clonotype. The chain employs TRBV27 and TRBJ2-7, with 9 bases aligning to TRBD2. The germline gives CDR1 MNHEY, CDR2 SMNVEV (reference sequence). V dropped 0 bases and J dropped 4; count of bases not matched to a gene: 7. The CDR3 is made up of 16 amino acids. DNA for the CDR3: TGTGCCAGCAGTTTATCGACCCTCGCGGGAGGGTACGAGCAGTACTTC. It encodes CASSLSTLAGGYEQYF.

Remarks on this clonotype: An end of the junction does not agree with germline; a read error may underlie this. The chain couples TRBV27 to TRBJ2-7, with TRBD2 matching 7 bases. Germline V gives CDR1 MNHEY, CDR2 SMNVEV (reference sequence). The CDR3 runs 14 residues. The CDR3: CPSSFLGGADEQYF. The DNA for the CDR3 is TGTCCCAGCAGTTTTTTGGGAGGGGCCGACGAGCAGTACTTC.

This clonotype was seen at least ten times. The chain recombines TRBV27 with TRBJ2-1, with D possibly TRBD2 on 5 matching bases. Germline V CDR1 and CDR2: MNHEY, SMNVEV (reference sequence). This CDR3 spans 14 amino acids. Trimming removed 2 bases from V and 4 bases from J, with 9 bases in between. CDR3 coding DNA: TGTGCCAGCAGTTTAGGAGCGGTTTACAATGAGCAGTTCTTC. Translation: CASSLGAVYNEQFF.

This clonotype was detected many times. The chain uses TRBV5-4 and TRBJ2-7; D not resolved. The CDR3 runs 12 residues. CDR1 is SGHNT, CDR2 YYREEE, per germline (reference sequence). V lost 0 bases and J 6 bases, leaving 7 bases between the germline ends. The CDR3 DNA reads TGTGCCAGCAGCTTGGGGCAGACCGAGCAGTACTTC. Its translation: CASSLGQTEQYF.

V gene TRBV7-6 combines with J gene TRBJ2-5; no reliable D call. Between the trimmed V and J ends, which lost 8 bases and 1 base, there was a span of 17 bases. The germline gives CDR1 SGHVS, CDR2 FNYEAQ. The CDR3 is made up of 15 amino acids. The CDR3 is CASGRSVPAQETQYF. CDR3 nucleotides: TGTGCCAGCGGGCGGAGCGTCCCCGCCCAAGAGACCCAGTACTTC. Full variable domain (rest looked up from reference TRBV7-6 and TRBJ2-5): GAGVSQSPRYKVTKRGQDVALRCDPISGHVSLYWYRQALGQGPEFLTYFNYEAQQDKSGLPNDRFSAERPEGSISTLTIQRTEQRDSAMYRCASGRSVPAQETQYFGPGTRLLVL.

The V gene is TRBV5-6, the J gene TRBJ2-3; no firm D call. The CDR3 loop spans 13 amino acids. With 6 bases removed from V and 6 bases from J, the gap between germline ends came to 14 bases. Germline V lookup: CDR1 SGHDT, CDR2 YYEEEE. CDR3 region: CASTLGQHDTQYF. The CDR3 DNA reads as TGTGCCAGCACCCTTGGCCAGCACGATACGCAGTATTTT.

The chain joins TRBV27 to TRBJ2-7; tentative D call: TRBD1 (6 bases). Trimming shortened V by 5 bases and J by 4 bases, and 15 bases separated the two germline ends. The length of the CDR3 is 14 residues. Germline CDR1 and CDR2: MNHEY and SMNVEV (reference sequence). The CDR3 DNA reads as TGTGCCAGCAGTCTAGGGTTGGGACAATACGAGCAGTACTTC. Its protein product is CASSLGLGQYEQYF.

This clonotype is large by share. The chain joins TRBV27 to TRBJ2-3; D gene unclear. Germline CDR1 MNHEY, CDR2 SMNVEV (reference sequence). The CDR3 has 15 amino acids. Trimming removed 2 bases at V and 0 bases at J, with 9 bases between. CDR3 sequence reads: CASSLGSSSTDTQYF. CDR3 sequence (DNA): TGTGCCAGCAGTTTAGGTAGCTCTAGCACAGATACGCAGTATTTT.

This clonotype qualifies as medium-sized (0.01 to 0.1%). V usage is TRBV6-5 and J usage is TRBJ2-1; D call uncertain. This CDR3 is 13 amino acids long. CDR1 is MNHEY, CDR2 SVGAGI, per germline. Deletions cut 8 bases from V and 2 bases from J, with 10 bases between. As DNA, the CDR3 is TGTGCCAGCGGGGATCGACCCTACAATGAGCAGTTCTTC. This sequence encodes CASGDRPYNEQFF.

In this sample, this clonotype turned up a few times. The V gene is TRBV12-5, the J gene TRBJ1-1, with TRBD1 identical over 9 bases. CDR1 and CDR2 from the germline V gene are LGHNT and FRNRAP. Trimming took 1 base from V and 6 from J; bases not matched to a gene: 3. CDR3 size: 14 residues. CDR3 residues: CASGLGQGEAEAFF. DNA of the CDR3: TGTGCTAGTGGTTTGGGACAGGGGGAGGCTGAAGCTTTCTTT.

A few counts support this clonotype. The chain uses TRBV7-6 and TRBJ2-7; D possibly corresponds to TRBD2 (6 bases). In germline, CDR1 is SGHVS, CDR2 FNYEAQ. V lost 7 bases and J 2 bases, leaving 12 bases between the germline ends. This CDR3 comprises 13 residues. The CDR3 protein is CASNLALPYEQYF. The CDR3, as DNA: TGTGCCAGCAACCTAGCGCTCCCCTACGAGCAGTACTTC.

This clonotype was recorded at least ten times. This chain uses TRBV5-4 with TRBJ1-2; TRBD1 aligns across 9 bases. V dropped 4 bases and J dropped 6; count of bases not matched to a gene: 7. Germline V CDR1 and CDR2: SGHNT, YYREEE (reference sequence). This CDR3 is built from 14 residues. CDR3 nucleotide sequence: TGTGCCAGCAGCGCGAACAGGGGGCGAGATGGCTACACCTTC. This gives the protein CASSANRGRDGYTF.

Many counts were recorded for this clonotype. V gene TRBV6-2 or TRBV6-3 combines with J gene TRBJ2-3; possible D gene TRBD2, 5 bases. Germline V lookup: CDR1 MNHEY, CDR2 SVGEGT. The CDR3 runs to 17 residues. Trimming pared 5 bases from V and 9 bases from J, leaving 27 bases between. CDR3: CASSLDWENSARQTQYF. CDR3 coding DNA: TGTGCCAGCAGTCTGGACTGGGAAAATAGTGCTCGTCAGACGCAGTATTTT.

This clonotype was seen repeatedly, ten times or more. The chain recombines TRBV29-1 with TRBJ2-7, with a weak D call TRBD2 (5 bases). The V gene's germline CDR1 is SQVTM and CDR2 ANQGSEA. The CDR3 spans 9 residues. The V end was cut by 6 bases, the J end by 6 bases, with 6 bases between. CDR3 sequence reads: CSVGLEQYF. CDR3 bases: TGCAGCGTAGGACTCGAGCAGTACTTC.

This clonotype was seen repeatedly, ten times or more. The chain employs TRBV5-8 and TRBJ1-5; 9 bases match TRBD1. The junction had 8 bases not matched to a gene; V was cut back by 1 base and J by 0 bases. Germline V CDR1 and CDR2: SGHTS, YDEGEE. The CDR3 loop spans 18 amino acids. In DNA form, the CDR3 reads TGTGCCAGCAGCTTGTTCAGGGACAGGGTCCATAGCAATCAGCCCCAGCATTTT. Protein: CASSLFRDRVHSNQPQHF.

The rearrangement uses TRBV19 and TRBJ2-2; 7 nucleotides agree with TRBD1. V dropped 7 bases and J dropped 6; count of bases not matched to a gene: 11. Germline CDR1 is LNHDA and CDR2 is SQIVND (reference sequence). There are 15 residues in the CDR3. CDR3 coding DNA: TGTGCCAGTACCCCGGCCCGCACAGGGGCCGGGGAGCTGTTTTTT. Encoded protein: CASTPARTGAGELFF.

This clonotype was detected a few times. This chain connects TRBV18 to TRBJ2-3; either TRBD1 or TRBD2 may supply D (6 bases each). CDR3 length: 14 amino acids. CDR1 is KGHSH, CDR2 LQKENI, per germline. Trimming cost V 2 bases and J 1 base, with 7 bases left between them. The CDR3 sequence is CASSPRGGTDTQYF. The DNA for the CDR3 is TGTGCCAGCTCACCAAGGGGGGGCACAGATACGCAGTATTTT.

This clonotype was counted a few times. The chain recombines TRBV27 with TRBJ1-4, with 9 positions matching TRBD1. Germline V gives CDR1 MNHEY, CDR2 SMNVEV (reference sequence). The CDR3 length is 15 residues. The V gene end was trimmed by 5 bases and the J gene end by 8 bases; junction bases not matched to a gene: 9. The CDR3 coding sequence is TGTGCCAGCAGTCCGAGCAGGACAGGGGACGAAAAACTGTTTTTT. This translates into CASSPSRTGDEKLFF.

CDR3 nucleotide sequence: TGTGCCAGCCTAGTGAGGCGTGGCACTGAAGCTTTCTTT. Protein sequence: CASLVRRGTEAFF. J is TRBJ1-1 and V is TRBV6-5; D is unresolved. The CDR3 covers 13 residues. Trimming left V 8 bases short and J 4 bases short, with 14 bases between. Germline CDR1 and CDR2: MNHEY and SVGAGI.

In its sample, this clonotype was seen many times. The J gene is TRBJ1-2, the V gene TRBV5-6; perhaps TRBD1 as D (5 bases). Germline CDR1 reads SGHDT; CDR2 reads YYEEEE. The CDR3 runs to 14 residues. With 2 bases removed from V and 6 bases from J, the gap between germline ends came to 14 bases. The CDR3 spells CASSLIDSEHGYTF. DNA of the CDR3: TGTGCCAGCAGCTTAATCGACAGCGAGCATGGCTACACCTTC.

This clonotype has at least ten counts. The gene calls are TRBV18 and TRBJ2-6, with D perhaps matching TRBD2 (6 bases). This CDR3 has 16 residues. Germline assignment: CDR1 KGHSH and CDR2 LQKENI. V lost 1 base, J lost 0 bases, and 7 bases lay in between. CDR3 loop: CASSPRGDSGANVLTF. In DNA form, the CDR3 reads TGTGCCAGCTCACCACGGGGGGACTCTGGGGCCAACGTCCTGACTTTC.

This clonotype was seen repeatedly, ten times or more. The V and J genes are TRBV3-1 and TRBJ1-1; D is ambiguous. The CDR3 covers 11 residues. Trimming left V 6 bases short and J 4 bases short, with 6 bases between. Germline lookup yields CDR1 LGHDT and CDR2 YNNKEL (reference sequence). The DNA of the CDR3 is TGTGCCAGCAGTTGGGGCACTGAAGCTTTCTTT. Amino acid sequence: CASSWGTEAFF.

This clonotype came up many times. V usage is TRBV6-5 and J usage is TRBJ2-1, with TRBD1 matching 9 bases. Germline loops: CDR1 MNHEY, CDR2 SVGAGI. The V gene end was trimmed by 2 bases and the J gene end by 7 bases; junction bases not matched to a gene: 6. The CDR3 is made up of 15 amino acids. CDR3 DNA sequence: TGTGCCAGCAGTTACCGACTGGACAGGGGAAATGAGCAGTTCTTC. This sequence encodes CASSYRLDRGNEQFF.

The table lists this clonotype with many counts. The chain employs TRBV5-1 and TRBJ2-6; D is uncertain. Between the trimmed V and J ends, which lost 0 bases and 0 bases, there was a span of 13 bases. CDR1 is SGHRS, CDR2 YFSETQ, per germline. This CDR3 is built from 18 residues. DNA of the CDR3: TGCGCCAGCAGCTTGGATGCGGACCCTGGCTCTGGGGCCAACGTCCTGACTTTC. This codes for CASSLDADPGSGANVLTF.